Included here is one T cell receptor beta chain sequence, with context. This sample is part of a study of T cells after yellow fever vaccination. The V and J ends lost 5 bases and 8 bases respectively, with 9 bases between them. CDR3 length: 11 residues. The germline V gene has CDR1 SEHNR and CDR2 FQNEAQ (reference sequence). TCRdb itself ran the 5' RACE reads through MiXCR, one entry per CDR3 protein. The sample lists hundreds of thousands of distinct CDR3 sequences, 10% to 15% occurring once. Sequenced material: PBMCs, taken on the day of the yellow fever booster vaccination. The chain is built from TRBV7-9 and TRBJ1-1, with no clear D. The source is a man in his thirties or forties who received the YFV17D yellow fever vaccine. Written as DNA, the CDR3 is TGTGCCAGCAGCACGGAGACGGAAGCTTTCTTT. The encoded protein is CASSTETEAFF.